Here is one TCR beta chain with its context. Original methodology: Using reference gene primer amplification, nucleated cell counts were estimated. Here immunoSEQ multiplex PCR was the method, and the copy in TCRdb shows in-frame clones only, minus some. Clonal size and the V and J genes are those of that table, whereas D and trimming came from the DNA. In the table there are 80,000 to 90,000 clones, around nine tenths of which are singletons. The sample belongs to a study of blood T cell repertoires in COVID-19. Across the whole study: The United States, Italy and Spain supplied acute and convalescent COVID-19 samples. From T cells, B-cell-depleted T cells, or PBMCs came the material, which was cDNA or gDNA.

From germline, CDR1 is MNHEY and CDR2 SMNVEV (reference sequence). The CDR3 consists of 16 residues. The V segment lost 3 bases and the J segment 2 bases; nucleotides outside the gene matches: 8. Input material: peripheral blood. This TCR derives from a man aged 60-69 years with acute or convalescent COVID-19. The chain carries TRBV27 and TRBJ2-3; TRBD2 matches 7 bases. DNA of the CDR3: TGTGCCAGCAGTTTTACCCCGGGACTACACACAGATACGCAGTATTTT. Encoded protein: CASSFTPGLHTDTQYF.